One and the same sample provided the 17 T cell receptor beta chains below, sequenced in a study of OX40 agonist ivuxolimab in advanced cancers. The protocol was immunoSEQ multiplex PCR, while the TCRdb copy is restricted to in-frame clones and leaves out a portion. The sample holds 65,000 to 75,000 clones; approximately 84% are singletons and the top ten take approximately 2%. Source: CD4+ or CD8+ T cells sorted from blood, taken in a trial of the OX40 agonist ivuxolimab. The receptors originated from an adult with an advanced solid tumor such as melanoma, head and neck, liver or kidney cancer.

The chain recombines TRBV5-5 with TRBJ1-6, with TRBD1 matching over 7 bases. This CDR3 region has 15 residues. The V and J ends lost 1 base and 6 bases, in that order; junction bases with no gene match: 4. The germline gives CDR1 SGHKS, CDR2 YYEKEE (reference sequence). The CDR3 region is CASSLLGQTNSPLHF. In DNA, the CDR3 is TGTGCCAGCAGCTTGTTGGGACAGACTAATTCACCCCTCCACTTT. Based on the CDR3 plus reference TRBV5-5 and TRBJ1-6, the full variable domain is DAGVTQSPTHLIKTRGQQVTLRCSPISGHKSVSWYQQVLGQGPQFIFQYYEKEERGRGNFPDRFSARQFPNYSSELNVNALLLGDSALYLCASSLLGQTNSPLHFGNGTRLTVT.

This chain uses TRBV4-3 with TRBJ2-5, with no clear D. The end of the DNA aligns better with TRBJ2-7, so the J call may be wrong. The CDR3 has 14 residues. Germline values: CDR1 LGHNA, CDR2 YSLEER. DNA for the CDR3: TGCGCCAGCAGCCAGATAGGAGCCGCGGACGAGCAGTACTTC. Residues: CASSQIGAADEQYF.

Only one count was recorded for this clone. The chain employs TRBV19 and TRBJ1-2, with unresolved D. CDR1 LNHDA and CDR2 SQIVND come from the germline V gene (reference sequence). V was trimmed by 3 bases and J by 4 bases, leaving 6 bases between them. This CDR3 is built from 12 residues. The CDR3 nucleotides read TGTGCCAGTAGTATGATGAGCTATGGCTACACCTTC. Translation gives CASSMMSYGYTF. Full variable domain (missing parts from reference TRBV19 and TRBJ1-2): DGGITQSPKYLFRKEGQNVTLSCEQNLNHDAMYWYRQDPGQGLRLIYYSQIVNDFQKGDIAEGYSVSREKKESFPLTVTSAQKNPTAFYLCASSMMSYGYTFGSGTRLTVV.

As regards this clone: This sample also contains other DNA sequences that code for the same CDR3. The rearrangement uses TRBV5-6 and TRBJ2-5, with D uncertain. The CDR3 is made up of 12 amino acids. Looked up from germline, CDR1 is SGHDT and CDR2 is YYEEEE. Deletions cut 0 bases from V and 5 bases from J, with 5 bases between. CDR3 sequence reads: CASSLAGETQYF. The CDR3 DNA reads TGTGCCAGCAGCTTGGCGGGTGAGACCCAGTACTTC.

This rearrangement joins TRBV11-1 to TRBJ1-1; D gene unclear. V was cut by 1 base and J by 7 bases, with 10 bases left in between. The CDR3 spans 13 residues. Germline CDR1 and CDR2: SGHAT and FQDESV (reference sequence). As DNA, the CDR3 is TGTGCCAGCAGCTTAGAACGGACCTTTGAAGCTTTCTTT. It yields the protein CASSLERTFEAFF.

In its sample, this clone was seen once. V and J are TRBV19 and TRBJ1-1; perhaps TRBD1 as D (5 bases). With 6 bases removed from V and 0 bases from J, the gap between germline ends came to 14 bases. Germline CDR1 is LNHDA and CDR2 is SQIVND (reference sequence). This CDR3 is 15 amino acids long. In DNA form, the CDR3 reads TGTGCCAGTAGCCTATTTGAGGGGATGAACACTGAAGCTTTCTTT. Translated: CASSLFEGMNTEAFF. Combining the CDR3 with reference TRBV19 and TRBJ1-1 gives the whole variable domain DGGITQSPKYLFRKEGQNVTLSCEQNLNHDAMYWYRQDPGQGLRLIYYSQIVNDFQKGDIAEGYSVSREKKESFPLTVTSAQKNPTAFYLCASSLFEGMNTEAFFGQGTRLTVV.

The chain joins TRBV19 to TRBJ2-1, with a weak D call TRBD2 (6 bases). This CDR3 is built from 16 residues. Germline V gene data show CDR1 as LNHDA and CDR2 as SQIVND (reference sequence). Trimming shortened V by 5 bases and J by 4 bases, and 18 bases separated the two germline ends. CDR3: CASSPKFWGDYNEQFF. CDR3 sequence (DNA): TGTGCCAGTAGTCCCAAATTCTGGGGGGATTACAATGAGCAGTTCTTC.

The chain combines TRBV29-1 with TRBJ2-1; D perhaps matches TRBD2 (6 bases). Germline V lookup: CDR1 SQVTM, CDR2 ANQGSEA. CDR3 size: 13 residues. V was shortened by 6 bases and J by 6 bases, with 15 bases between the two germline ends. The CDR3 is CSVLGSGVNEQFF. In DNA form, the CDR3 reads TGCAGCGTCCTAGGCTCGGGAGTCAATGAGCAGTTCTTC.

The chain links TRBV6-6 to TRBJ1-4; D gene unclear. Germline CDR1 is MNHNY and CDR2 is SVGAGI (reference sequence). The V end was cut by 6 bases, the J end by 5 bases, with 16 bases between. The CDR3 is 15 amino acids. CDR3 residues: CASRPGGLTNEKLFF. CDR3 sequence (DNA): TGTGCCAGCAGGCCAGGAGGGCTGACGAATGAAAAACTGTTTTTT.

This rearrangement joins TRBV7-2 to TRBJ1-1, with TRBD1 as a possible D gene (5 bases). The CDR3 consists of 15 residues. Per the germline V gene, CDR1 is SGHTA and CDR2 is FQGNSA. Between the trimmed V and J ends, which lost 1 base and 0 bases, there was a span of 9 bases. In nucleotides, the CDR3 is TGTGCCAGCAGCTTAGGATGGGGGATGAACACTGAAGCTTTCTTT. Translated, it gives CASSLGWGMNTEAFF.

The chain uses TRBV11-2 and TRBJ2-6; a possible D gene is TRBD2 (5 bases). V gave up 1 base and J gave up 2 bases, with 6 bases separating them. The CDR3 contains 15 residues. Germline values: CDR1 SGHAT, CDR2 FQNNGV. CDR3: CASSLAGTGANVLTF. The CDR3, as DNA: TGTGCCAGCAGCTTAGCCGGGACTGGGGCCAACGTCCTGACTTTC.

This clone has a handful of counts. The chain employs TRBV6-5 and TRBJ1-2, with unresolved D. The V gene lost 4 bases and the J gene lost 2 bases, with 11 bases spanning the gap. The CDR3 loop spans 14 amino acids. Germline V gene sequence: CDR1 MNHEY, CDR2 SVGAGI. The CDR3 DNA reads TGTGCCAGCAGTTCCGCCGGAGGGAACTATGGCTACACCTTC. It yields the protein CASSSAGGNYGYTF.

V is TRBV11-3 and J is TRBJ2-5; D call uncertain. V dropped 6 bases and J dropped 1 base, with 12 bases sitting between them. CDR1 is SGHNT, CDR2 YENEEA, per germline. The CDR3 length is 14 residues. The CDR3, as DNA: TGTGCCAGCAGTATCGCAAACTTCCAAGAGACCCAGTACTTC. Its translation: CASSIANFQETQYF.

In DNA, the CDR3 is TGTGCCAGCAGCTTTTTAGCGGGAGAGGAAGATACGCAGTATTTT. It yields the protein CASSFLAGEEDTQYF. The chain recombines TRBV11-2 with TRBJ2-3; 9 nucleotides agree with TRBD2. This CDR3 is built from 15 residues. J lost 5 bases, V lost 3 bases, and 6 bases had no gene match. Germline CDR1 and CDR2: SGHAT and FQNNGV.

The chain links TRBV19 to TRBJ1-3; D is possibly TRBD1 (6 bases). V lost 3 bases and J lost 0, with 15 bases in between. The CDR3 is made up of 17 amino acids. Germline CDR1 is LNHDA and CDR2 is SQIVND (reference sequence). CDR3 amino acids: CASSMDHGGSSGNTIYF. CDR3 sequence (DNA): TGTGCCAGTAGTATGGATCATGGGGGCAGCTCTGGAAACACCATATATTTT.

CDR3 bases: TGCGCCAGCAGCAAGTTAAGCGGCGGCCCCTACAATGAGCAGTTCTTC. Its protein is CASSKLSGGPYNEQFF. V and J are TRBV5-1 and TRBJ2-1; a possible D gene is TRBD2 (5 bases). Germline V gene sequence: CDR1 SGHRS, CDR2 YFSETQ. Trimming took 4 bases from V and 2 from J, leaving 16 bases between them. The CDR3 has 16 residues.

V is TRBV27 and J is TRBJ2-5; 7 nucleotides line up with TRBD2. V trimming: 0 bases; J trimming: 5 bases; junction bases outside the gene matches: 3. The CDR3 is made up of 14 amino acids. Germline V gene lookup returns CDR1 MNHEY and CDR2 SMNVEV (reference sequence). The CDR3: CASSLSNGGETQYF. The DNA of the CDR3 is TGTGCCAGCAGTTTATCGAACGGGGGGGAGACCCAGTACTTC.